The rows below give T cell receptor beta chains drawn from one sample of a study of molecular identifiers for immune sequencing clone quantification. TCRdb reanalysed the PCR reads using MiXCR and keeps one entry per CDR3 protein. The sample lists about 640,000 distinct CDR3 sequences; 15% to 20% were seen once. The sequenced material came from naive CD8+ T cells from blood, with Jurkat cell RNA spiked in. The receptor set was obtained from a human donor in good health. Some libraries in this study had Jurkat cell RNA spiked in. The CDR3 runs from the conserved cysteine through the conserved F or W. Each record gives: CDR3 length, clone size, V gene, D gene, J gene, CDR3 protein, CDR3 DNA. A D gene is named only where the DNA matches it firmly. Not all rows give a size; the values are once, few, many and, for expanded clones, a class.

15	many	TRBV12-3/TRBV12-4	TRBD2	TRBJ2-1	CASSYPSGGVVEQFF	TGTGCCAGCAGTTATCCTAGCGGGGGCGTGGTTGAGCAGTTCTTC
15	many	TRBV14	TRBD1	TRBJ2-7	CASSQGRGQGYEQYF	TGTGCCAGCAGCCAAGGAAGAGGACAGGGCTACGAGCAGTACTTC
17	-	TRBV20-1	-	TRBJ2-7	CSASPLPGTQLFYEQYF	TGCAGTGCTTCGCCTTTACCCGGGACACAGCTATTTTACGAGCAGTACTTC
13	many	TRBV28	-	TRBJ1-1	CATRDILNTEAFF	TGTGCCACCAGGGACATTTTGAACACTGAAGCTTTCTTT
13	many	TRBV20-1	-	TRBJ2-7	CSARTMSAYEQYF	TGCAGTGCTAGGACTATGTCTGCCTACGAGCAGTACTTC
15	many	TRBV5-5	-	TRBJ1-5	CASSLAGILNQPQHF	TGTGCCAGCAGCCTCGCCGGGATCCTCAATCAGCCCCAGCATTTT
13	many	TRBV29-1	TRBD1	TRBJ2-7	CSAFRQGAYEQYF	TGCAGCGCCTTTAGACAGGGAGCCTACGAGCAGTACTTC
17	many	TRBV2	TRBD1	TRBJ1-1	CASSLQGQGSMNTEAFF	TGTGCCAGCAGTTTACAGGGACAGGGTTCCATGAACACTGAAGCTTTCTTT
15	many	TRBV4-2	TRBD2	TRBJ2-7	CASSQDLASGYEQYF	TGTGCCAGCAGCCAAGATTTGGCTAGCGGCTACGAGCAGTACTTC
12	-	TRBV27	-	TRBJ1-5	CASEQGNQLQHF	TGTGCCAGCGAACAGGGCAATCAGCTCCAGCATTTT
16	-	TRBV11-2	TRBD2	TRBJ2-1	CAGSLGAGGGGDEQFF	TGTGCCGGCAGCTTAGGGGCGGGGGGGGGAGGTGATGAGCAGTTCTTC
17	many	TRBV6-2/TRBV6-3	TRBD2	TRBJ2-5	CASSYIPAGDKQETQYF	TGTGCCAGCAGTTACATCCCAGCGGGGGACAAACAAGAGACCCAGTACTTC
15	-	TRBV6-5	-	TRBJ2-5	CASSRTGSGRETQYF	TGTGCCAGCAGTAGGACAGGGTCCGGGAGGGAGACCCAGTACTTC
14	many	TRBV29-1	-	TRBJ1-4	CSVTAASTNEKLFF	TGCAGCGTTACCGCAGCTTCAACTAATGAAAAACTGTTTTTT
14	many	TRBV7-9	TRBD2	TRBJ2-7	CASSLTSPLYEQYF	TGTGCCAGCAGCTTGACTAGCCCTCTTTACGAGCAGTACTTC
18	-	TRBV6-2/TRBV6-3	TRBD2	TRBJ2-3	CASRPYTRTSAFTDTQYF	TGTGCCAGCAGACCCTACACTAGGACTAGCGCCTTCACAGATACGCAGTATTTT
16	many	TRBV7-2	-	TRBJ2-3	CASSLGVSGNTDTQYF	TGTGCCAGCAGCTTAGGGGTTAGCGGAAACACAGATACGCAGTATTTT
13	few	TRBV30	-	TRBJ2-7	CAWSVGAGYEQYF	TGTGCCTGGAGTGTGGGGGCGGGCTACGAGCAGTACTTC
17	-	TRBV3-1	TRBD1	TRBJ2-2	CTSSQDELGQNTWELFF	TGTACCAGCAGCCAAGATGAACTGGGACAGAACACCTGGGAGCTGTTTTTT
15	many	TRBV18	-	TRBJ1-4	CASSPPVAGDEKLFF	TGTGCCAGCTCACCACCGGTGGCAGGTGATGAAAAACTGTTTTTT
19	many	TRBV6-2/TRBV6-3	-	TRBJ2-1	CASSSVPAGSPERYNEQFF	TGTGCCAGCAGTTCCGTCCCCGCCGGTAGCCCGGAGAGATACAATGAGCAGTTCTTC
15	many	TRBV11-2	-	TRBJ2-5	CASSLNAGGRETQYF	TGTGCCAGCAGCCTGAACGCTGGGGGGCGAGAGACCCAGTACTTC
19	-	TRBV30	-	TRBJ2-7	CAWSETILEGVVVGNEQYF	TGTGCCTGGAGCGAAACAATCCTAGAGGGAGTTGTGGTCGGGAACGAGCAGTACTTC
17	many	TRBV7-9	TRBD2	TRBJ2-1	CASSSGLARSVPHEQFF	TGTGCCAGCAGCTCGGGACTAGCGAGGTCAGTTCCGCATGAGCAGTTCTTC
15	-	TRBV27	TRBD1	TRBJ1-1	CASNRGQGLNTEAFF	TGTGCCAGCAACCGCGGACAGGGCCTAAACACTGAAGCTTTCTTT
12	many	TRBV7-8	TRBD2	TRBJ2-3	CALGLATDTQYF	TGTGCCCTGGGACTAGCCACAGATACGCAGTATTTT
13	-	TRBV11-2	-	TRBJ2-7	CASSCSGAYEQYF	TGTGCCAGCAGTTGTTCCGGGGCCTACGAGCAGTACTTC
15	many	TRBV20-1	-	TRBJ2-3	CSAKDLDQVTDTQYF	TGCAGTGCTAAGGATCTGGACCAAGTCACAGATACGCAGTATTTT
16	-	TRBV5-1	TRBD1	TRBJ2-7	CTSSLVTGGSGYEQYF	TGCACCAGCAGCTTGGTAACAGGGGGGTCAGGCTACGAGCAGTACTTC
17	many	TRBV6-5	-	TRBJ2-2	CASSYSISPGLGGELFF	TGTGCCAGCAGTTACTCGATCTCTCCAGGGCTGGGCGGGGAGCTGTTTTTT
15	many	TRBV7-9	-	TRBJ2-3	CASSPPVGGTDTQYF	TGTGCCAGCAGCCCACCGGTGGGGGGCACAGATACGCAGTATTTT
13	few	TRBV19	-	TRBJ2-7	CASSIVPLDEQYF	TGTGCCAGTAGTATAGTACCGTTAGACGAGCAGTACTTC
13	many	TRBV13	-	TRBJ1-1	CASSLGLVDEAFF	TGTGCCAGCAGCTTAGGCCTGGTCGATGAAGCTTTCTTT
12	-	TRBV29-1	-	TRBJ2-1	CSVDDSDNEQFF	TGCAGCGTAGACGACAGTGACAATGAGCAGTTCTTC
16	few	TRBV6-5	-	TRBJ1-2	CASSYSVEGNLYGYTF	TGTGCCAGCAGTTACTCGGTGGAGGGGAACCTCTATGGCTACACCTTC
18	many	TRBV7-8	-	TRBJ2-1	CASSPSFSGEWKDNEQFF	TGTGCCAGCAGCCCCTCTTTTTCGGGGGAGTGGAAAGACAATGAGCAGTTCTTC
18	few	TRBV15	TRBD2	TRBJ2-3	CATSRDLRVAGGTDTQYF	TGTGCCACCAGCAGAGATCTTAGGGTAGCGGGGGGCACAGATACGCAGTATTTT
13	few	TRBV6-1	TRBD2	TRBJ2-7	CASGLAGNYEQYF	TGTGCCAGCGGACTAGCGGGAAACTACGAGCAGTACTTC
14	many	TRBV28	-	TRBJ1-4	CASRKQARSEKLFF	TGTGCCAGCAGGAAACAGGCCAGGAGTGAAAAACTGTTTTTT
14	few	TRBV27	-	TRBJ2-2	CASSQLTEPGELFF	TGTGCCAGCAGCCAATTGACAGAACCCGGGGAGCTGTTTTTT
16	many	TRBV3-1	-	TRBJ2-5	CASSTREGRIQETQYF	TGTGCCAGCAGCACCCGAGAGGGGAGAATCCAAGAGACCCAGTACTTC
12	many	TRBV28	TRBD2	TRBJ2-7	CASRGEGYEQYF	TGTGCCAGCAGGGGGGAGGGCTACGAGCAGTACTTC
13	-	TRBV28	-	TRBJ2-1	CASSPQGNSEQFF	TGTGCCAGCAGTCCACAGGGAAACAGTGAGCAGTTCTTC
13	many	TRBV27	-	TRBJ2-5	CASSPGAQETQYF	TGTGCCAGCAGTCCGGGGGCCCAAGAGACCCAGTACTTC
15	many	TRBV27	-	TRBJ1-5	CASSLSSGTQWPQHF	TGTGCCAGCAGTTTATCTTCAGGGACGCAATGGCCCCAGCATTTT
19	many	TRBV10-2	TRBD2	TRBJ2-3	CASSETWDRTSGLFNTQYF	TGCGCCAGCAGTGAAACATGGGACCGGACTAGCGGGCTTTTCAATACGCAGTATTTT
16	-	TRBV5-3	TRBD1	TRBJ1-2	CAGSGHGTGRFNGYTF	TGTGCCGGCAGCGGACACGGGACAGGGAGGTTTAATGGCTACACCTTC
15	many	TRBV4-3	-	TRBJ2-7	CASSQDRRLGDEQYF	TGCGCCAGCAGCCAAGATAGACGACTAGGGGACGAGCAGTACTTC
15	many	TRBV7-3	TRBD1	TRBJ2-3	CASSSGQGKGDTQYF	TGTGCCAGCAGCTCCGGACAGGGAAAGGGAGATACGCAGTATTTT
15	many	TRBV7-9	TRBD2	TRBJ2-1	CASSLTSGRANEQFF	TGTGCCAGCAGCTTAACTAGCGGGAGGGCCAATGAGCAGTTCTTC
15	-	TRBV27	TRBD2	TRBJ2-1	CASSLILAGTDEQFF	TGTGCCAGCAGTTTAATTCTAGCGGGAACAGATGAGCAGTTCTTC
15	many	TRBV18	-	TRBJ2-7	CASSDLSGQYYEQYF	TGTGCCAGCTCCGACCTGAGCGGACAGTACTACGAGCAGTACTTC
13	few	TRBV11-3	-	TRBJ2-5	CASSALVGETQYF	TGTGCCAGCAGCGCCCTAGTGGGAGAGACCCAGTACTTC